Below, 21 T cell receptor beta chains from the same sample are listed, as sequenced in a study of control samples from healthy donors and cancer patients. Some clones are missing from TCRdb's copy, which holds only in-frame ones; the method was immunoSEQ multiplex PCR. Of 100,000 to 150,000 clones listed, 80% to 95% are singletons. Sequencing was performed on blood. The receptors stem from a man between 40 and 49 years old in good health.

The chain links TRBV19 to TRBJ1-2; perhaps TRBD1 as D (5 bases). The V end lost 6 bases, the J end lost 1 base, and 24 bases lay between the germline ends. CDR1 is LNHDA and CDR2 is SQIVND in the germline V gene (reference sequence). This CDR3 contains 18 residues. CDR3 region: CASRSPRAGRTRNYGYTF. The DNA for the CDR3 is TGTGCCAGTAGATCCCCGAGGGCAGGGCGCACTCGTAACTATGGCTACACCTTC. Combining the CDR3 with reference TRBV19 and TRBJ1-2 gives the whole variable domain DGGITQSPKYLFRKEGQNVTLSCEQNLNHDAMYWYRQDPGQGLRLIYYSQIVNDFQKGDIAEGYSVSREKKESFPLTVTSAQKNPTAFYLCASRSPRAGRTRNYGYTFGSGTRLTVV.

This rearrangement joins TRBV7-2 to TRBJ1-2, with D maybe TRBD1 (5 bases). Germline V gene data show CDR1 as SGHTA and CDR2 as FQGNSA. V was cut by 2 bases and J by 6 bases, with 13 bases left in between. The CDR3 has 14 amino acids. This chain's CDR3 is CASSLRAGPHGYTF. The CDR3 coding sequence is TGTGCCAGCAGCTTAAGGGCAGGGCCCCATGGCTACACCTTC.

This chain connects TRBV10-3 to TRBJ2-5; 14 nucleotides agree with TRBD2. The CDR3 length is 15 residues. The germline V gene has CDR1 ENHRY and CDR2 SYGVKD. Trimming cost V 7 bases and J 1 base; bases outside gene matches: 2. The CDR3 sequence is CAIKTSGGAQETQYF. The CDR3 region has the DNA TGTGCCATCAAGACTAGCGGGGGGGCCCAAGAGACCCAGTACTTC.

J is TRBJ2-3 and V is TRBV5-1; 7 nucleotides agree with TRBD2. The CDR3 loop spans 16 amino acids. The J segment lost 0 bases and the V segment lost 0 bases, leaving 4 bases of the junction unmatched. Germline lookup yields CDR1 SGHRS and CDR2 YFSETQ. The CDR3 sequence is CASSLGFGGSTDTQYF. In nucleotides, the CDR3 is TGCGCCAGCAGCTTGGGGTTCGGGGGGAGCACAGATACGCAGTATTTT.

The V gene is TRBV5-6, the J gene TRBJ2-7, with TRBD2 as a possible D gene (6 bases). V dropped 0 bases and J dropped 5 bases, with 9 bases sitting between them. This CDR3 spans 13 amino acids. In germline, CDR1 is SGHDT, CDR2 YYEEEE. For the CDR3, the DNA is TGTGCCAGCAGCTTGGTAGGGAGGCACGAGCAGTACTTC. It specifies CASSLVGRHEQYF. Full variable domain (missing parts from reference TRBV5-6 and TRBJ2-7): DAGVTQSPTHLIKTRGQQVTLRCSPKSGHDTVSWYQQALGQGPQFIFQYYEEEERQRGNFPDRFSGHQFPNYSSELNVNALLLGDSALYLCASSLVGRHEQYFGPGTRLTVT.

The chain carries TRBV6-1 and TRBJ2-7; no clear D gene. Trimming took 0 bases from V and 0 from J, leaving 12 bases between them. The CDR3 extends over 16 amino acids. Germline lookup yields CDR1 MNHNS and CDR2 SASEGT. For the CDR3, the DNA is TGTGCCAGCAGTGAAGCTGCAGCTGACCCCTCCTACGAGCAGTACTTC. Its protein product is CASSEAAADPSYEQYF.

The J gene is TRBJ2-3, the V gene TRBV5-1; 10 positions match TRBD1. Trimming at V came to 4 bases and at J to 3 bases, leaving 11 bases not matched to a gene. The CDR3 is 17 residues long. The germline V gene has CDR1 SGHRS and CDR2 YFSETQ. CDR3 nucleotide sequence: TGCGCCAGCAGCCCAATTATGACAGGGGGCCTGACAGATACGCAGTATTTT. Protein product: CASSPIMTGGLTDTQYF. Full variable domain (missing parts from reference TRBV5-1 and TRBJ2-3): KAGVTQTPRYLIKTRGQQVTLSCSPISGHRSVSWYQQTPGQGLQFLFEYFSETQRNKGNFPGRFSGRQFSNSRSEMNVSTLELGDSALYLCASSPIMTGGLTDTQYFGPGTRLTVL.

V and J are TRBV2 and TRBJ2-5, with 8 nucleotides matching TRBD2. Trimming removed 2 bases from V and 3 bases from J; junction bases left unmatched: 5. CDR1 SNHLY and CDR2 FYNNEI come from the germline V gene. This CDR3 is built from 15 residues. This chain's CDR3 is CASSESGGGKETQYF. CDR3 bases: TGTGCCAGCAGTGAAAGTGGCGGGGGGAAAGAGACCCAGTACTTC.

The chain recombines TRBV5-5 with TRBJ1-5; no clear D. The V end was cut by 1 base, the J end by 3 bases, with 5 bases between. The CDR3 runs to 13 residues. The germline V gene encodes CDR1 SGHKS and CDR2 YYEKEE (reference sequence). This chain's CDR3 is CASSLSSNQPQHF. In DNA form, the CDR3 reads TGTGCCAGCAGCTTGTCATCCAATCAGCCCCAGCATTTT.

V gene TRBV4-2 combines with J gene TRBJ2-7, with 9 bases lining up with TRBD2. Germline loops: CDR1 LGHNA, CDR2 YNFKEQ. V trimming: 1 base; J trimming: 10 bases; junction bases outside the gene matches: 5. This CDR3 comprises 13 residues. Written as DNA, the CDR3 is TGTGCCAGCAGCCAAGTCCTAGCGGGGACTCAGTACTTC. Translated, it gives CASSQVLAGTQYF.

The chain uses TRBV15 and TRBJ1-4; unclear D gene. With 0 bases removed from V and 4 bases from J, the gap between germline ends came to 9 bases. The CDR3 length is 15 residues. Germline lookup yields CDR1 LNHNV and CDR2 YYDKDF (reference sequence). CDR3 in amino acids: CATSRERRLNEKLFF. CDR3 DNA sequence: TGTGCCACCAGCAGAGAACGACGGCTTAATGAAAAACTGTTTTTT. The variable domain in full, with the rest retrieved from reference TRBV15 and TRBJ1-4, is DAMVIQNPRYQVTQFGKPVTLSCSQTLNHNVMYWYQQKSSQAPKLLFHYYDKDFNNEADTPDNFQSRRPNTSFCFLDIRSPGLGDTAMYLCATSRERRLNEKLFFGSGTQLSVL.

The gene calls are TRBV19 and TRBJ1-2; 10 bases agree with TRBD1. The CDR3 covers 13 residues. Losses at the gene ends were 4 bases for V and 7 bases for J; bases not matched to a gene: 3. CDR1 LNHDA and CDR2 SQIVND come from the germline V gene (reference sequence). This chain's CDR3 is CASSTGTGVGYTF. The CDR3 coding sequence is TGTGCCAGTAGTACCGGGACAGGGGTTGGCTACACCTTC.

The CDR3 DNA sequence: TGTGCCAGCACGGAGGGCAGGGGCTCACCCCTCCACTTT. This gives the protein CASTEGRGSPLHF. The rearrangement links TRBV2 to TRBJ1-6, with a possible D match to TRBD1 (6 bases). The CDR3 length is 13 residues. The V and J ends lost 7 bases and 10 bases respectively, with 14 bases between them. In germline, CDR1 is SNHLY, CDR2 FYNNEI.

The gene calls are TRBV19 and TRBJ2-2, with 8 bases identical to TRBD1. The CDR3 extends over 16 amino acids. CDR1 is LNHDA and CDR2 is SQIVND in the germline V gene (reference sequence). V lost 3 bases to trimming and J lost 4 bases; unmatched junction nucleotides: 7. CDR3 nucleotides: TGTGCCAGTAGTATTTGGCAGGGGGCTGGCACCGGGGAGCTGTTTTTT. It codes for CASSIWQGAGTGELFF. Full variable domain (remainder filled in from reference TRBV19 and TRBJ2-2): DGGITQSPKYLFRKEGQNVTLSCEQNLNHDAMYWYRQDPGQGLRLIYYSQIVNDFQKGDIAEGYSVSREKKESFPLTVTSAQKNPTAFYLCASSIWQGAGTGELFFGEGSRLTVL.

This chain uses TRBV2 with TRBJ1-1; 8 nucleotides line up with TRBD1. The CDR3 has 12 amino acids. Germline V lookup: CDR1 SNHLY, CDR2 FYNNEI. J gave up 11 bases and V 2 bases, and 4 bases lay outside the gene matches. The CDR3, as DNA: TGTGCCAGCAGTGAAAGGGACAGGAGGGCTTTCTTT. Encoded protein: CASSERDRRAFF.

This sequence joins TRBV14 and TRBJ2-2, with unresolved D. V was shortened by 2 bases and J by 8 bases, with 9 bases between the two germline ends. Looked up from germline, CDR1 is SGHDN and CDR2 is FVKESK. This CDR3 has 13 residues. As DNA, the CDR3 is TGTGCCAGCAGCCAAATAATTGGGGGGGAGCTGTTTTTT. It yields the protein CASSQIIGGELFF.

This chain joins TRBV12-3 or TRBV12-4 and TRBJ2-7; possibly TRBD1 for D (5 bases). V lost 6 bases and J lost 6, with 15 bases in between. The CDR3 extends over 13 amino acids. This CDR3 is CASSLAGIGEQYF. The CDR3 bases are TGTGCCAGCAGCCTTGCAGGGATCGGCGAGCAGTACTTC.

V gene TRBV6-5 combines with J gene TRBJ1-1, with D perhaps matching TRBD1 (5 bases). The CDR3 totals 13 residues. Trimming shortened V by 6 bases and J by 0 bases, and 8 bases separated the two germline ends. Germline lookup yields CDR1 MNHEY and CDR2 SVGAGI. This chain's CDR3 is CASRTDLNTEAFF. CDR3 DNA: TGTGCCAGCAGGACAGACTTGAACACTGAAGCTTTCTTT.

The chain couples TRBV15 to TRBJ2-5, with D perhaps matching TRBD2 (6 bases). Germline lookup yields CDR1 LNHNV and CDR2 YYDKDF (reference sequence). This CDR3 is built from 14 residues. Trimming pared 2 bases from V and 5 bases from J, leaving 12 bases between. The CDR3 region is CATSRQTGRETQYF. The CDR3, as DNA: TGTGCCACCAGCAGACAAACTGGGAGGGAGACCCAGTACTTC.

The chain combines TRBV4-1 with TRBJ2-7; 10 bases line up with TRBD1. V shed 5 bases and J 4 bases; nucleotides not matched to a gene: 5. Germline lookup yields CDR1 MGHRA and CDR2 YSYEKL. This CDR3 is built from 14 residues. DNA for the CDR3: TGCGCCAGCAGCACGGGACAGGGGAATTACGAGCAGTACTTC. Translating it yields CASSTGQGNYEQYF.

The rearrangement joins TRBV3-1 (or the pseudogene TRBV3-2) to TRBJ1-3; D gene unclear. The V gene lost 0 bases and the J gene lost 3 bases, with 9 bases spanning the gap. Per germline, CDR1 LGHDT and CDR2 YNNKEL (reference sequence). The CDR3 runs to 15 residues. CDR3 bases: TGTGCCAGCAGCCAAGATCTCGGCATTGGAAACACCATATATTTT. It yields the protein CASSQDLGIGNTIYF.